Below are 17 T cell receptor beta chains sequenced from a single sample in a study of T-cell memory formation after mild COVID-19 (dated by TCRdb to about 2021). Libraries were made using 5' RACE. TCRdb shows the sequencer as Illumina NovaSeq 6000. The public reads were run again by TCRdb, first through fastp at Q25 and then through MiXCR, and only productive beta chains were kept. Rows matching on CDR3 protein sequence are summarized as one entry with the most common DNA and genes. This sample is represented by tens of thousands of distinct CDR3 sequences; more than 13% of them were singletons. The top ten constitute under 45% of the sample. The sequenced sample consisted of PBMCs or a T cell subset sorted from them (not recorded which). All receptors come from a man between 18 and 35 years old who had mild COVID-19 (a few samples of this study predate the infection). The sample titles of this study are shuffled in the database, so cell type and time point are left out; the donor was told from shared clones.

The table lists this clonotype with a few counts. The chain combines TRBV5-5 with TRBJ2-2; D gene ambiguous. This CDR3 comprises 13 residues. Trimming took 1 base from V and 6 from J, leaving 7 bases between them. Germline lookup yields CDR1 SGHKS and CDR2 YYEKEE (reference sequence). The CDR3 is CASSLFNPGELFF. The CDR3 nucleotides read TGTGCCAGCAGCTTGTTCAACCCCGGGGAGCTGTTTTTT.

This rearrangement joins TRBV7-3 to TRBJ2-3, with 8 bases identical to TRBD1. The CDR3 spans 14 residues. Germline V CDR1 and CDR2: SGHTA, FQGTGA. V was pared by 5 bases and J by 0 bases, with 1 base of the junction left unmatched. This CDR3 is CASSRDRSTDTQYF. For the CDR3, the DNA is TGTGCCAGCAGCAGGGACAGGAGCACAGATACGCAGTATTTT.

A word on this clonotype: A much larger clone lies one base from this, so it may be a read error. This chain joins TRBV12-5 and TRBJ2-3; 8 positions agree with TRBD2. The trim removed 5 bases at V and 2 bases at J, leaving 15 bases unmatched. The CDR3 runs to 18 residues. Looked up from germline, CDR1 is LGHNT and CDR2 is FRNRAP. The CDR3 bases are TGTGCTAGTGGTGCCTCCGTAACGCGGGGGGAAGACACAGATACGCAGTATTTT. Its protein product is CASGASVTRGEDTDTQYF.

This clonotype occurred a few times. The CDR3 DNA follows: TGCGCCAGCAGCTTGAGTGGGCAGCCTAATCAGCCCCAGCATTTT. It specifies CASSLSGQPNQPQHF. This chain joins TRBV5-1 and TRBJ1-5; D is ambiguous. The CDR3 has 15 residues. The germline gives CDR1 SGHRS, CDR2 YFSETQ. The germline V and J ends were trimmed by 1 base and 4 bases, with 12 bases remaining between them.

The chain couples TRBV7-9 to TRBJ2-2, with D unclear. Looked up from germline, CDR1 is SEHNR and CDR2 is FQNEAQ (reference sequence). This CDR3 has 15 residues. V was cut by 3 bases and J by 2 bases, with 10 bases left in between. The CDR3 sequence: CASSFYRPNTGELFF. The CDR3 nucleotides are TGTGCCAGCAGCTTTTACAGACCAAACACCGGGGAGCTGTTTTTT.

There are a few counts of this clonotype. The CDR3: CASNQRGHPNTEAFF. The CDR3 DNA reads as TGTGCCAGCAACCAAAGGGGACATCCGAACACTGAAGCTTTCTTT. The chain employs TRBV6-2 or TRBV6-3 and TRBJ1-1; perhaps TRBD1 as D (6 bases). The CDR3 is 15 residues long. The germline CDR1 and CDR2 sequences are MNHEY and SVGEGT. The ends were cut back, 7 bases at V and 1 base at J, with 16 bases in the middle.

This clonotype was observed a few times. The rearrangement joins TRBV27 to TRBJ1-1; TRBD1 agrees at 9 bases. J was trimmed by 5 bases and V by 6 bases; bases with no gene match: 10. Per the germline V gene, CDR1 is MNHEY and CDR2 is SMNVEV (reference sequence). The length of the CDR3 is 15 residues. The CDR3 loop reads CASSQGTGPRTEAFF. Written as DNA, the CDR3 is TGTGCCAGCAGCCAGGGGACAGGGCCTAGAACTGAAGCTTTCTTT.

The sample holds a few counts of this clonotype. The CDR3 region is CASSRLGLEEKLFF. The CDR3 bases are TGCGCCAGCAGCCGGCTGGGGTTGGAGGAAAAACTGTTTTTT. V usage is TRBV5-1 and J usage is TRBJ1-4; D is ambiguous. CDR1 and CDR2 (germline): SGHRS, YFSETQ. The CDR3 runs to 14 residues. V was shortened by 4 bases and J by 8 bases, with 15 bases between the two germline ends.

This rearrangement joins TRBV3-1 to TRBJ1-1; D remains ambiguous. The CDR3 is 15 amino acids. V gave up 0 bases and J gave up 1 base, with 9 bases separating them. Germline CDR1 reads LGHDT; CDR2 reads YNNKEL (reference sequence). CDR3: CASSQDLEANTEAFF. DNA of the CDR3: TGTGCCAGCAGCCAAGATCTCGAGGCGAACACTGAAGCTTTCTTT.

V is TRBV3-1 and J is TRBJ2-1; TRBD2 aligns across 10 bases. The CDR3 totals 17 residues. Germline CDR1 LGHDT, CDR2 YNNKEL (reference sequence). The J segment lost 1 base and the V segment lost 0 bases, leaving 3 bases of the junction unmatched. CDR3 sequence: CASSQDTSGVSYNEQFF. CDR3 DNA: TGTGCCAGCAGCCAAGATACTAGCGGGGTATCCTACAATGAGCAGTTCTTC.

The V gene is TRBV27, the J gene TRBJ1-1; a possible D gene is TRBD1 (5 bases). The V and J ends lost 5 bases and 4 bases respectively, with 14 bases between them. Germline CDR1 is MNHEY and CDR2 is SMNVEV (reference sequence). CDR3 length equals 14 residues. CDR3 amino acids: CASSRAFGGTEAFF. The CDR3 DNA sequence: TGTGCCAGCAGTCGCGCGTTCGGGGGCACTGAAGCTTTCTTT.

The chain recombines TRBV9 with TRBJ2-1, with D maybe TRBD2 (7 bases). There are 15 residues in the CDR3. The V end was cut by 0 bases, the J end by 7 bases, with 14 bases between. Germline CDR1 is SGDLS and CDR2 is YYNGEE. The CDR3 nucleotides are TGTGCCAGCAGCGTAGTGGGGGGGGCCCCAAATGAGCAGTTCTTC. Translated: CASSVVGGAPNEQFF.

This clonotype was observed a few times. V is TRBV20-1 and J is TRBJ2-3, with TRBD1 identical over 7 bases. Trimming at V came to 6 bases and at J to 3 bases, leaving 12 bases not matched to a gene. The CDR3 totals 15 residues. Germline V gives CDR1 DFQATT, CDR2 SNEGSKA (reference sequence). The CDR3 loop reads CSALDRDVATDTQYF. The DNA of the CDR3 is TGCAGTGCCCTAGACAGGGACGTGGCGACAGATACGCAGTATTTT.

The V gene is TRBV7-9, the J gene TRBJ1-5, with no clear D. From germline, CDR1 is SEHNR and CDR2 FQNEAQ (reference sequence). Trimming cost V 5 bases and J 5 bases, with 10 bases left between them. This CDR3 region has 13 residues. CDR3 coding DNA: TGTGCCAGCAGCCTCCCCGGGTATCAGCCCCAGCATTTT. Translating gives CASSLPGYQPQHF.

This clonotype was seen many times. The chain is built from TRBV6-2 or TRBV6-3 and TRBJ2-7; D is unclear. V lost 5 bases and J lost 0, with 8 bases in between. The germline gives CDR1 MNHEY, CDR2 SVGEGT. The CDR3 length is 13 residues. CDR3 protein: CASSPAGSYEQYV. CDR3 sequence (DNA): TGTGCCAGCAGTCCCGCCGGCTCCTACGAGCAGTACGTC.

The chain recombines TRBV7-3 with TRBJ2-5; D perhaps matches TRBD2 (5 bases). CDR3 length: 13 amino acids. The ends were cut back, 5 bases at V and 0 bases at J, with 7 bases in the middle. Germline V gives CDR1 SGHTA, CDR2 FQGTGA. The CDR3, as DNA: TGTGCCAGCAGCCCGGACTACCAAGAGACCCAGTACTTC. Encoded protein: CASSPDYQETQYF.

This clonotype was observed a handful of times. The chain combines TRBV6-5 with TRBJ1-1, with 7 bases lining up with TRBD1. Per the germline V gene, CDR1 is MNHEY and CDR2 is SVGAGI. V trimming: 5 bases; J trimming: 1 base; junction bases outside the gene matches: 10. The CDR3 runs 16 residues. CDR3 DNA: TGTGCCAGCAGTGGGGGACAGAGCGTCGGGAACACTGAAGCTTTCTTT. Its protein product is CASSGGQSVGNTEAFF.